This T cell receptor beta chain was sequenced in a study of regulatory dendritic cells for organ transplantation. Study-level results: The authors noted considerable between-person heterogeneity in alloreactive memory CD8+ cells. Memory T cells were less diverse than naive, with memory CD8+ most oligoclonal.

CDR1 is GTSNPN, CDR2 SVGIG, per germline (reference sequence). The ends were cut back, 4 bases at V and 6 bases at J, with 9 bases in the middle. This CDR3 has 11 amino acids. In the case of this clone: Its antigen is as yet unknown.

The assay was immunoSEQ multiplex PCR, and TCRdb's table has in-frame clones only and misses some. The data contain 35,000 to 45,000 clones, about 89% of them seen just once; the ten biggest clones take up over 0.1%. FACS sorted CD4+ or CD8+ T cells into CD45RA+ naive and CD45RO+ memory. This receptor was identified in a human donor in good health. The specimen sequenced was naive CD8+ T cells from blood. Indicated subset: CD45RA+ naive T cells. The rearrangement joins TRBV30 to TRBJ1-2; no reliable D call. CDR3 sequence (DNA): TGTGCCTGGACCTCGCGGGATGGCTACACCTTC. Translation: CAWTSRDGYTF.